The entry that follows covers one T cell receptor (beta chain) sequence. No antigen is known for it. This sample was taken from a study of T cell repertoires in aging, cancer and after chemotherapy. Overall study context: Paired samples before and after chemotherapy came from glioblastoma patients receiving temozolomide-based therapy. The study, taken as a whole, reports: Rebound thymic output was suggested by rising median generation probability during chemotherapy in each cancer cohort. Untreated cancer patients had significantly lower blood TCR diversity than age-matched healthy donors.

TRB rearrangements spanning V, D and J were amplified using mixed TRB-A/B primers. Using its own MiXCR run on the multiplex PCR reads, TCRdb lists one record per CDR3 protein. The sample includes 2,000 to 3,000 distinct CDR3 sequences, approximately 25% seen only once; the top ten take under 8.5%. The CDR3 covers 14 residues. The V end was cut by 5 bases, the J end by 8 bases, with 18 bases between. Germline CDR1 and CDR2: SGHTA and FQGTGA. Amplification of TCR beta used genomic DNA extracted from peripheral blood. The specimen sequenced was blood. The source is a human donor with a solid tumor. The J gene is TRBJ1-2, the V gene TRBV7-3, with D hard to call. The CDR3 spells CASSANSGRDGYTF. DNA for the CDR3: TGTGCCAGCAGCGCAAATTCAGGTCGAGACGGCTACACCTTC.